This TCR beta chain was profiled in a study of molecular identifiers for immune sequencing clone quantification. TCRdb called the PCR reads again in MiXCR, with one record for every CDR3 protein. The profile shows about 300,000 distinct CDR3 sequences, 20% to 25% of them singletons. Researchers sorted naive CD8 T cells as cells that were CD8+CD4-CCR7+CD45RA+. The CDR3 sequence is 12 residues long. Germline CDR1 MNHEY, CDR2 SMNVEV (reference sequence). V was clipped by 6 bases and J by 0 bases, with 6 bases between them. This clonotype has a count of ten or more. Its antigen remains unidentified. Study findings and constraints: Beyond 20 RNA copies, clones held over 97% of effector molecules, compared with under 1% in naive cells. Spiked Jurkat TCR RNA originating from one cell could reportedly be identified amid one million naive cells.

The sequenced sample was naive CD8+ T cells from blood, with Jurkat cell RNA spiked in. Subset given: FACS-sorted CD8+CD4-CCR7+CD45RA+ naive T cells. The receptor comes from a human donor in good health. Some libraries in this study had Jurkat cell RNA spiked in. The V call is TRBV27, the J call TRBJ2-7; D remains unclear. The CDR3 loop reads CASSSSSYEQYF. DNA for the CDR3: TGTGCCAGCAGCTCGAGCTCCTACGAGCAGTACTTC.